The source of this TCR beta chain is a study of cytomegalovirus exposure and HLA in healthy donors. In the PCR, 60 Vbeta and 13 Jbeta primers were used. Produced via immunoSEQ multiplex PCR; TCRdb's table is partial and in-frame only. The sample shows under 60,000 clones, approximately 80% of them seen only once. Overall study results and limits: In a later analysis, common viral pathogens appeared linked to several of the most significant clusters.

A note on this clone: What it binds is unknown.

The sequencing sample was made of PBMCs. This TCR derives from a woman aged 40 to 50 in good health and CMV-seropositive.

For the CDR3, the DNA is TGTGCCAGTACCACGAGCGGGGGGGCCGCAGAGACCCAGTACTTC. Translating it yields CASTTSGGAAETQYF. This sequence joins TRBV19 and TRBJ2-5, with 10 bases aligning to TRBD2. This CDR3 comprises 15 residues. The V gene end was trimmed by 7 bases and the J gene end by 4 bases; junction bases not matched to a gene: 9. CDR1 is LNHDA and CDR2 is SQIVND in the germline V gene (reference sequence).